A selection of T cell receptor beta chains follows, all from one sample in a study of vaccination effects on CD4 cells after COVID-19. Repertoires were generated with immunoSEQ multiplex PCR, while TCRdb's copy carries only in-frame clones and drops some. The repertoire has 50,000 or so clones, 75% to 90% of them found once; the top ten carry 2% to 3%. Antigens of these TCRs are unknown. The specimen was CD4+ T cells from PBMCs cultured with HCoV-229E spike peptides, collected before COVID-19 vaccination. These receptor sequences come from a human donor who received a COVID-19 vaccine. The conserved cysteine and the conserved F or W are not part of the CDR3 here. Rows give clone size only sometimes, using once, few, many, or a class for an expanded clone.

cdr3_aa: ASSFRASTDTQY; clone_size: NA; v_call: TRBV6-5
cdr3_aa: ASSRMGTGGATEGNEQF; clone_size: NA; v_call: TRBV5-1
cdr3_aa: ASSHPTQSTEAF; clone_size: NA; v_call: TRBV6-2/TRBV6-3
cdr3_aa: ASSLMGRPNTGELF; clone_size: NA; v_call: TRBV5-5
cdr3_aa: ASPTLPGQGGTDTQY; clone_size: NA; v_call: TRBV5-8
cdr3_aa: ASSTDRSNQPQH; clone_size: NA; v_call: TRBV7-2
cdr3_aa: ALTDRSGTGGSNEQF; clone_size: few; v_call: TRBV30
cdr3_aa: ASSTQGFTEAF; clone_size: NA; v_call: TRBV28
cdr3_aa: ASSFVQISISGELF; clone_size: NA; v_call: TRBV3-1/TRBV3-2
cdr3_aa: ASSIGGNQPQH; clone_size: NA; v_call: TRBV6-6
cdr3_aa: ASSLAPGTGRNSYT; clone_size: once; v_call: TRBV7-2
cdr3_aa: ASRGFGSTDTQY; clone_size: NA; v_call: TRBV28
cdr3_aa: ASGLGHGNTGELF; clone_size: NA; v_call: TRBV12-5
cdr3_aa: ASSLGQAGGYT; clone_size: NA; v_call: TRBV5-6
cdr3_aa: ASGVGTGGRETQY; clone_size: NA; v_call: TRBV12-5
cdr3_aa: ASRYGTGSPDTQY; clone_size: NA; v_call: TRBV9
cdr3_aa: ASSYRTGGRTGELF; clone_size: NA; v_call: TRBV6-6
cdr3_aa: ASSSRQGDTQY; clone_size: NA; v_call: TRBV4-1
cdr3_aa: AISGSTRDTQY; clone_size: NA; v_call: TRBV10-3
cdr3_aa: AISGHTNEKLF; clone_size: once; v_call: TRBV10-3
cdr3_aa: AISELGGDTEAF; clone_size: NA; v_call: TRBV10-3
cdr3_aa: ARKVGGVSTDTQY; clone_size: NA; v_call: TRBV7-3
cdr3_aa: ASSLRDISTGELF; clone_size: NA; v_call: TRBV3-1/TRBV3-2
cdr3_aa: SVEAQFGRRSGGYT; clone_size: NA; v_call: TRBV29-1
cdr3_aa: ASSFTSGAYNEQF; clone_size: NA; v_call: TRBV6-5
cdr3_aa: AWSVGLAGGPQY; clone_size: NA; v_call: TRBV30